This TCR beta chain appears in the sequencing data of a study of cytomegalovirus exposure and HLA in healthy donors. Whole-study results and caveats: For presence/absence analyses, sequencing depth was assumed to be roughly uniform across donors.

PCR was performed using 60 Vbeta and 13 Jbeta primers. The protocol was immunoSEQ multiplex PCR, while the TCRdb copy is restricted to in-frame clones and leaves out a portion. The table includes around 150,000 clones, 80% to 90% detected once. CDR1 GTSNPN and CDR2 SVGIG come from the germline V gene (reference sequence). Trimming shortened V by 3 bases and J by 6 bases, and 11 bases separated the two germline ends. The CDR3 extends over 12 amino acids. A note on this clone: Its antigen remains unknown.

This clonotype originated in a man between 18 and 35 years old in good health and CMV-seropositive. J is TRBJ1-1 and V is TRBV30; D call uncertain. Material for sequencing was PBMCs. CDR3 bases: TGTGCCTGGAGGGCGGGAAGACCTGAAGCTTTCTTT. Translation gives CAWRAGRPEAFF.